This entry lists 20 T cell receptor beta chains sequenced from one sample in a study of OX40 agonist ivuxolimab in advanced cancers. Sequencing was performed with immunoSEQ multiplex PCR; in TCRdb, only in-frame clones are kept and a portion is missing. The profile shows some 80,000 clones, more than 70% of them singletons. This specimen was CD4+ or CD8+ T cells sorted from blood, taken in a trial of the OX40 agonist ivuxolimab. These receptors all stem from an adult with an advanced solid tumor such as melanoma, head and neck, liver or kidney cancer.

The chain combines TRBV5-1 with TRBJ1-5; 8 nucleotides align to TRBD1. V dropped 6 bases and J dropped 0; count of bases not matched to a gene: 5. CDR1 and CDR2 from the germline V gene are SGHRS and YFSETQ. This CDR3 region has 15 residues. CDR3 DNA sequence: TGCGCCAGCACCCCCACAGGGGGTAGCAATCAGCCCCAGCATTTT. This codes for CASTPTGGSNQPQHF.

In DNA, the CDR3 is TGTGCCAGTAGTATCCTAGCGGGGGAGGGCAACGAGCAGTACTTC. Protein sequence: CASSILAGEGNEQYF. The chain is built from TRBV19 and TRBJ2-7; 10 nucleotides line up with TRBD2. The V gene's germline CDR1 is LNHDA and CDR2 SQIVND (reference sequence). The trim removed 3 bases at V and 5 bases at J, leaving 7 bases unmatched. The CDR3 sequence is 15 residues long.

V gene TRBV6-1 combines with J gene TRBJ2-5; a weak D match, TRBD2 (5 bases). The germline V gene has CDR1 MNHNS and CDR2 SASEGT. Trimming removed 4 bases from V and 2 bases from J, with 8 bases in between. The CDR3 spans 13 residues. In nucleotides, the CDR3 is TGTGCCAGCAGTGTGGAGCGGCAAGAGACCCAGTACTTC. Translated, it gives CASSVERQETQYF.

The chain has TRBV25-1 and TRBJ1-3, with a weak D call TRBD1 (5 bases). V dropped 5 bases and J dropped 4 bases, with 12 bases sitting between them. The CDR3 contains 14 residues. Germline assignment: CDR1 MGHDK and CDR2 SYGVNS. DNA of the CDR3: TGTGCCAGCAGTCGGGGTAGGGGAGGAAACACCATATATTTT. Its protein product is CASSRGRGGNTIYF.

This clone was detected once. The chain employs TRBV5-1 and TRBJ1-2, with D unclear. Germline V gene sequence: CDR1 SGHRS, CDR2 YFSETQ. V lost 0 bases and J lost 8, with 11 bases in between. The CDR3 runs 13 residues. The CDR3 sequence: CASSLVSSAGYTF. DNA for the CDR3: TGCGCCAGCAGCTTGGTGTCATCAGCCGGCTACACCTTC. Drawing the rest from reference TRBV5-1 and TRBJ1-2, the complete variable domain is KAGVTQTPRYLIKTRGQQVTLSCSPISGHRSVSWYQQTPGQGLQFLFEYFSETQRNKGNFPGRFSGRQFSNSRSEMNVSTLELGDSALYLCASSLVSSAGYTFGSGTRLTVV.

The chain uses TRBV5-1 and TRBJ2-7; D may correspond to TRBD1 or TRBD2 (5 bases each). Germline V gene lookup returns CDR1 SGHRS and CDR2 YFSETQ. The CDR3 has 17 amino acids. V shed 4 bases and J shed 6 bases, with 26 bases lying between them. The CDR3 DNA reads TGCGCCAGCAGCCGCCTTACCGACCAGGGTGGGAGCGTCGAGCAGTACTTC. Amino acids: CASSRLTDQGGSVEQYF.

This clone was counted a single time. The rearrangement uses TRBV27 and TRBJ1-1; a weak D match, TRBD1 (5 bases). Trimming stripped 7 bases from V and 2 bases from J, with 14 bases between. CDR3 size: 14 residues. Germline V gives CDR1 MNHEY, CDR2 SMNVEV (reference sequence). The CDR3 sequence is CASKIRGENTEAFF. In nucleotides, the CDR3 is TGTGCCAGCAAAATAAGGGGCGAAAACACTGAAGCTTTCTTT.

CDR3 sequence (DNA): TGTGCCAGCTCACCATTCGGGGGCCCCTACCTCTCTGGGGCCAACGTCCTGACTTTC. Translated, it gives CASSPFGGPYLSGANVLTF. The chain recombines TRBV18 with TRBJ2-6, with D perhaps TRBD1 or TRBD2 (6 bases each). The CDR3 sequence is 19 residues long. Per the germline V gene, CDR1 is KGHSH and CDR2 is LQKENI. Deletions cut 2 bases from V and 0 bases from J, with 17 bases between. The entire variable domain, with the rest obtained from reference TRBV18 and TRBJ2-6, is as follows: NAGVMQNPRHLVRRRGQEARLRCSPMKGHSHVYWYRQLPEEGLKFMVYLQKENIIDESGMPKERFSAEFPKEGPSILRIQQVVRGDSAAYFCASSPFGGPYLSGANVLTFGAGSRLTVL.

The chain links TRBV4-3 to TRBJ1-5; tentative D call: TRBD1 (5 bases). Germline CDR1 is LGHNA and CDR2 is YSLEER. V lost 0 bases and J 7 bases, leaving 13 bases between the germline ends. CDR3 length equals 15 residues. DNA for the CDR3: TGCGCCAGCAGCCAAGATTTAGGGGCAAGCCAGCCCCAGCATTTT. Translation: CASSQDLGASQPQHF.

This chain uses TRBV6-1 with TRBJ1-6; no clear D gene. The CDR3 has 12 residues. The germline CDR1 and CDR2 sequences are MNHNS and SASEGT. The V end lost 10 bases, the J end lost 9 bases, and 13 bases lay between the germline ends. The CDR3: CATPGKVSPLHF. CDR3 sequence (DNA): TGTGCCACCCCGGGGAAGGTTTCACCCCTCCACTTT.

V gene TRBV5-6 combines with J gene TRBJ2-2, with 9 bases aligning to TRBD2. This CDR3 has 17 amino acids. CDR1 SGHDT and CDR2 YYEEEE come from the germline V gene. J was trimmed by 7 bases and V by 2 bases; bases with no gene match: 12. CDR3 residues: CASSLVKGLAVYGELFF. For the CDR3, the DNA is TGTGCCAGCAGCTTAGTAAAGGGACTAGCAGTTTACGGGGAGCTGTTTTTT.

On this clone: The same CDR3 is also encoded by other DNA sequences in this sample. The V call is TRBV29-1, the J call TRBJ1-6; 9 bases align to TRBD1. Germline CDR1 SQVTM, CDR2 ANQGSEA. V trimming: 6 bases; J trimming: 6 bases; junction bases outside the gene matches: 3. This CDR3 contains 13 residues. In nucleotides, the CDR3 is TGCAGCGTGGGACAGGGTGGTAATTCACCCCTCCACTTT. Translating gives CSVGQGGNSPLHF.

V is TRBV7-2 and J is TRBJ1-5, with no clear D. CDR1 is SGHTA and CDR2 is FQGNSA in the germline V gene. V lost 4 bases and J 7 bases, leaving 11 bases between the germline ends. CDR3 size: 13 residues. In DNA, the CDR3 is TGTGCCAGCAGCTCCCACGTAGCACAGCCCCAGCATTTT. As protein: CASSSHVAQPQHF.

The chain uses TRBV7-2 and TRBJ2-5; TRBD2 matches 7 bases. Losses at the gene ends were 3 bases for V and 1 base for J; bases not matched to a gene: 2. The CDR3 covers 14 residues. The germline gives CDR1 SGHTA, CDR2 FQGNSA. CDR3 DNA: TGTGCCAGCAGCTTGGGAGGGCCCCAAGAGACCCAGTACTTC. Encoded protein: CASSLGGPQETQYF.

This chain connects TRBV5-6 to TRBJ1-2; 8 nucleotides match TRBD1. Germline V gene lookup returns CDR1 SGHDT and CDR2 YYEEEE. With 3 bases clipped from V and 7 bases from J, the junction kept 5 bases outside the gene matches. The CDR3 has 13 residues. The CDR3 sequence: CASSSTGAGGYTF. The DNA for the CDR3 is TGTGCCAGCAGCTCGACAGGGGCAGGTGGCTACACCTTC. Full variable domain (rest looked up from reference TRBV5-6 and TRBJ1-2): DAGVTQSPTHLIKTRGQQVTLRCSPKSGHDTVSWYQQALGQGPQFIFQYYEEEERQRGNFPDRFSGHQFPNYSSELNVNALLLGDSALYLCASSSTGAGGYTFGSGTRLTVV.

Only one count was recorded for this clone. The chain joins TRBV18 to TRBJ2-6; 10 bases are shared with TRBD1. This CDR3 spans 18 amino acids. The V gene's germline CDR1 is KGHSH and CDR2 LQKENI. V lost 3 bases, J lost 1 base, and 6 bases stayed unmatched. CDR3 sequence: CASSPPGQGISGANVLTF. DNA for the CDR3: TGTGCCAGCTCACCCCCGGGACAGGGGATTTCTGGGGCCAACGTCCTGACTTTC. Full variable domain (remainder filled in from reference TRBV18 and TRBJ2-6): NAGVMQNPRHLVRRRGQEARLRCSPMKGHSHVYWYRQLPEEGLKFMVYLQKENIIDESGMPKERFSAEFPKEGPSILRIQQVVRGDSAAYFCASSPPGQGISGANVLTFGAGSRLTVL.

CDR3 protein: CASSSPSRGDTQYF. The CDR3 DNA sequence: TGTGCCAGCAGCTCCCCTAGCAGGGGAGATACGCAGTATTTT. The chain combines TRBV5-6 with TRBJ2-3; weak D call: TRBD1 (6 bases). V lost 3 bases to trimming and J lost 5 bases, with 13 bases between them. Germline loops: CDR1 SGHDT, CDR2 YYEEEE. CDR3 size: 14 residues.

This clone was counted between two and nine times. V gene TRBV27 combines with J gene TRBJ2-7; 8 bases are shared with TRBD1. The germline V gene encodes CDR1 MNHEY and CDR2 SMNVEV (reference sequence). The CDR3 loop spans 15 amino acids. V trimming: 7 bases; J trimming: 6 bases; junction bases outside the gene matches: 14. This CDR3 is CASTHYGQGVREQYF. The CDR3, as DNA: TGTGCCAGCACCCATTATGGACAGGGCGTCCGCGAGCAGTACTTC.

The sample holds a few counts of this clone. The chain has TRBV5-1 and TRBJ2-1; D remains ambiguous. V lost 3 bases to trimming and J lost 4 bases, with 11 bases between them. Germline CDR1 is SGHRS and CDR2 is YFSETQ. This CDR3 is built from 14 residues. The CDR3 coding sequence is TGCGCCAGCAGCTCGGCAGCCGCATACAATGAGCAGTTCTTC. Its translation is CASSSAAAYNEQFF.

In the case of this clone: Other DNA sequences in this specimen translate into the identical CDR3. This chain links TRBV29-1 with TRBJ2-5, with a weak D call TRBD2 (5 bases). Germline V CDR1 and CDR2: SQVTM, ANQGSEA. This CDR3 is built from 11 residues. With 4 bases removed from V and 6 bases from J, the gap between germline ends came to 9 bases. The CDR3 protein is CSVGPGKTQYF. The CDR3 DNA sequence: TGCAGCGTTGGCCCGGGAAAGACCCAGTACTTC.